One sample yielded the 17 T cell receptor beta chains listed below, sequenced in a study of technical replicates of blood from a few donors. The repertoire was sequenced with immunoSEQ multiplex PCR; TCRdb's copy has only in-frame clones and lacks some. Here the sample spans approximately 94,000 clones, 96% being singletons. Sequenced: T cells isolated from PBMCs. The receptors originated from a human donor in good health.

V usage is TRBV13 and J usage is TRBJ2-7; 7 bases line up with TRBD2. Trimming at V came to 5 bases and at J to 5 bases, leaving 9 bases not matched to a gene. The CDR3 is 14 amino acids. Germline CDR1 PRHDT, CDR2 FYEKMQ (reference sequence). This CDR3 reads CASSLRLALNEQYF. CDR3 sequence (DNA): TGTGCCAGCAGCCTTCGACTAGCACTTAACGAGCAGTACTTC. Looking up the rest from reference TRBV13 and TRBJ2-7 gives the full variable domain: AAGVIQSPRHLIKEKRETATLKCYPIPRHDTVYWYQQGPGQDPQFLISFYEKMQSDKGSIPDRFSAQQFSDYHSELNMSSLELGDSALYFCASSLRLALNEQYFGPGTRLTVT.

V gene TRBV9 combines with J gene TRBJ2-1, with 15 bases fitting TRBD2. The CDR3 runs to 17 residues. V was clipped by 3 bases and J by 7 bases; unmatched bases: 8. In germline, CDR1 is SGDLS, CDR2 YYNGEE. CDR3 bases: TGTGCCAGCAGCGCCTCAGGGACTAGCGGGAGGAAGAATGAGCAGTTCTTC. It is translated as CASSASGTSGRKNEQFF.

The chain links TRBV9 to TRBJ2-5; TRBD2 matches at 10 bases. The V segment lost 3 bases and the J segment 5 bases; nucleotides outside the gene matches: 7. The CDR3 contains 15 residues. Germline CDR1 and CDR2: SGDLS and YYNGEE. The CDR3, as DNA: TGTGCCAGCAGCGCGAGCGGGAGGGCCTCTGAGACCCAGTACTTC. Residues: CASSASGRASETQYF.

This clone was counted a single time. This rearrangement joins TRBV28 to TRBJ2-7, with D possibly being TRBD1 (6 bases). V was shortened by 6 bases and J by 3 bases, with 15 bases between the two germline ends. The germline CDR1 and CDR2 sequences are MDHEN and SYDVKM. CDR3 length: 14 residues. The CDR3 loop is CASSPYGTHYEQYF. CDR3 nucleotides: TGTGCCAGCAGCCCTTACGGGACACACTACGAGCAGTACTTC.

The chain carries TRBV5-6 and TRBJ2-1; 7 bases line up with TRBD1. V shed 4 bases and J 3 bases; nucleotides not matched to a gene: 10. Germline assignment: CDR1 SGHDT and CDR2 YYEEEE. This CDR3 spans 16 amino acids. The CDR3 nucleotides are TGTGCCAGCAGCACCAGATACAGGGGAAGCTACAATGAGCAGTTCTTC. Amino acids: CASSTRYRGSYNEQFF.

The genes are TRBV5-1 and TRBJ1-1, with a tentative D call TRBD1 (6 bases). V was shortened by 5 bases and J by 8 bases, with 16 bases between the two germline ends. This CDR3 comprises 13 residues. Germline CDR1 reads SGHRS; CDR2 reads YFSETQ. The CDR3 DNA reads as TGCGCCAGCAGGGCCGGCTTCGGACAGGAAGCTTTCTTT. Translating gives CASRAGFGQEAFF.

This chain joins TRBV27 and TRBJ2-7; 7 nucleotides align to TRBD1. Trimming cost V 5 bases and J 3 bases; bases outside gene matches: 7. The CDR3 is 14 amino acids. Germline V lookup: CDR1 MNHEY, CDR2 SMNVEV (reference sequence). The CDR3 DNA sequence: TGTGCCAGCAGTAATCAGGGGGTAGGCTACGAGCAGTACTTC. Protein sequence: CASSNQGVGYEQYF.

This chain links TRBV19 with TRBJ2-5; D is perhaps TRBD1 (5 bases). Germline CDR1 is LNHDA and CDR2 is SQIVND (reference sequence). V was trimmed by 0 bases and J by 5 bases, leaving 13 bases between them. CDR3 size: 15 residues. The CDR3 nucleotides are TGTGCCAGTAGTATAGAGGTGGCAGGGTGGGAGACCCAGTACTTC. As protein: CASSIEVAGWETQYF.

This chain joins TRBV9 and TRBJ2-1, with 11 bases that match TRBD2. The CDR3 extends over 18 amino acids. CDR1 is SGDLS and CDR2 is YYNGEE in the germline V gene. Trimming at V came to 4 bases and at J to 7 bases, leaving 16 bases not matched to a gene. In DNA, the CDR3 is TGTGCCAGCAGCTTAACAGGGGAGCTGCTAGCGGGAGGTAATGAGCAGTTCTTC. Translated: CASSLTGELLAGGNEQFF. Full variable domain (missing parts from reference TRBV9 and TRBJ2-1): DSGVTQTPKHLITATGQRVTLRCSPRSGDLSVYWYQQSLDQGLQFLIQYYNGEERAKGNILERFSAQQFPDLHSELNLSSLELGDSALYFCASSLTGELLAGGNEQFFGPGTRLTVL.

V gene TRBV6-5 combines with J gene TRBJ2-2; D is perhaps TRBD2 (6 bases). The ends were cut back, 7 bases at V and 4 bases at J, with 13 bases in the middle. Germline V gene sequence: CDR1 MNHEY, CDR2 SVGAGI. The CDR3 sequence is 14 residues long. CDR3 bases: TGTGCCAGCAAAACAAGGCGGGGCACCGGGGAGCTGTTTTTT. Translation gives CASKTRRGTGELFF.

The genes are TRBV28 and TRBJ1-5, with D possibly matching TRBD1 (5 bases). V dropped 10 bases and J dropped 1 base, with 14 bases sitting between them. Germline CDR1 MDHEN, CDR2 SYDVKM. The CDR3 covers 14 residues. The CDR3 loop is CATTTSGSNQPQHF. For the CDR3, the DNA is TGTGCCACTACGACCTCAGGGAGCAATCAGCCCCAGCATTTT.

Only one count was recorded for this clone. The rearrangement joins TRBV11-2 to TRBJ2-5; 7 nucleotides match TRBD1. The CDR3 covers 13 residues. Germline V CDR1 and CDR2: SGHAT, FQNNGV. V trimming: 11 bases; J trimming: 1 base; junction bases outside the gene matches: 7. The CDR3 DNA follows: TGTGCCGCGTCCCAGGGGGTCCAAGAGACCCAGTACTTC. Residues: CAASQGVQETQYF.

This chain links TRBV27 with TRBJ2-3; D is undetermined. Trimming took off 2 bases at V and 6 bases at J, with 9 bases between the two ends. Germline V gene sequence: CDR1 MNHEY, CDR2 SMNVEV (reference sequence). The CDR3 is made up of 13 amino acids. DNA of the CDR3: TGTGCCAGCAGTTTAGCCCCTCGGGATACGCAGTATTTT. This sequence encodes CASSLAPRDTQYF.

DNA of the CDR3: TGTGCCAGCAGCTTGGGTTCAGGGCAGCCCATATATTTT. This translates into CASSLGSGQPIYF. The chain uses TRBV5-4 and TRBJ1-3; TRBD1 might be the D (5 bases). Per the germline V gene, CDR1 is SGHNT and CDR2 is YYREEE (reference sequence). V was trimmed by 0 bases and J by 11 bases, leaving 12 bases between them. The CDR3 spans 13 residues.

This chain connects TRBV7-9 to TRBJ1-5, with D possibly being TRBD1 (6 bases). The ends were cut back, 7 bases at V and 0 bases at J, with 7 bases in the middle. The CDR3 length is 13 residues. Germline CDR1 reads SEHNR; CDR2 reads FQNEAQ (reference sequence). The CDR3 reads CASNRDSNQPQHF. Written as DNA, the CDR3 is TGTGCCAGCAACAGGGATAGCAATCAGCCCCAGCATTTT.

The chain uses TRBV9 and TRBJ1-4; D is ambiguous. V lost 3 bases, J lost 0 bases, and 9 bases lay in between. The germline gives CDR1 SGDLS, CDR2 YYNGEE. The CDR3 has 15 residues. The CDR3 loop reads CASSGRRPTNEKLFF. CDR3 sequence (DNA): TGTGCCAGCAGCGGGAGACGGCCAACTAATGAAAAACTGTTTTTT.

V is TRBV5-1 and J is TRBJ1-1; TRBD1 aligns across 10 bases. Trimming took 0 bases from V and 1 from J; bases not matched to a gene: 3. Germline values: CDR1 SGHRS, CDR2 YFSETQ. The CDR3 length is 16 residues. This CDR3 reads CASSLVGQGRNTEAFF. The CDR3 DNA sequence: TGCGCCAGCAGCTTGGTGGGACAGGGGCGGAACACTGAAGCTTTCTTT.